This T cell receptor (beta chain) was retrieved from a study of blood T cell repertoires in COVID-19 (dated by TCRdb to 2020 to 2021). Background on the whole study: Collaborator samples came from the United States, Italy and Spain and covered acute and convalescent phases of COVID-19. The samples were drawn from the first 160 participants of the ongoing ImmuneRACE study and from 1,200 or so subjects provided by 6 global collaborators. The material from the prospective study consisted of cDNA or gDNA derived from T cells, B-cell-depleted T cells, or PBMCs. Deeply sampled blood TCRbeta repertoires from subjects exposed to, actively infected with, or recovered from COVID-19 were included in the dataset. Where HLA class I and class II types were available, the types were taken from metadata supplied by the sample provider, not from assay-based typing. The repertoires were released in a freely available public database intended as a resource for research on the immune response to SARS-CoV-2. The sample metadata nearly always contained a de-identified subject ID, COVID-19 status, age in years and sex.

In regard to this clone: Its antigen is unknown. Base qualities are missing; no much larger clone stands one base away.

The study at large found these results: The quantity of clinical and demographic metadata differed by source and by participant and was supplied without curation.

One collaborating source in Seattle enrolled patients while the patients were actively infected and followed the patients over time throughout the course of disease. Collaborating institutions collected whole blood in K2EDTA tubes following their own protocols. Collaborator samples were shipped for TCRbeta analysis as frozen whole blood, isolated PBMCs, or DNA extracted from either sample type. CDR1 and CDR2 were assigned from the germline V gene (reference sequence) as LNHNV and YYDKDF. The CDR3 holds 13 amino acids from the cysteine to the phenylalanine. Here the CDR3 DNA is all that survives: 39 bases in frame from base 1. At the junction V is shortened by 4 bases and J by 0 bases, with 5 bases in between. TCRbeta CDR3 regions were amplified from genomic DNA using the immunoSEQ Assay, a bias-controlled multiplex PCR. The source study handled its data this way. Nucleated cell counts per sample were estimated from amplification of reference gene primers within the assay. Sequence reads were collapsed and filtered to measure the absolute abundance of every unique TCRbeta CDR3 rearrangement. For each sample, productive Simpson clonality was calculated as the square root of Simpson's diversity index across productive rearrangements. The source is immuneACCESS, and TCRdb retained only in-frame sequences with V and J called. Part of the clones is not carried over; for the studies checked, unresolved V genes explain less than half of this, and the remainder is unexplained. For V, J and clone size, that table is used; D and trimming come from the DNA. For this sample there are 350,000 or so clones; about 91% appear just once. The ten biggest clones cover roughly 1.7% of the sample.

Sequencing input: peripheral blood. This sequence originates from a woman in her 30s with COVID-19, enrolled during active disease. The V and J genes are TRBV15 and TRBJ2-3, with the D gene uncertain. The bases are TGTGCCACCAGCATCTTTAGCACAGATACGCAGTATTTT. It is translated as CATSIFSTDTQYF.